This is a list of T cell receptor beta chains from one sample in a study of control samples from healthy donors and cancer patients. Sequencing used immunoSEQ multiplex PCR; TCRdb keeps in-frame clones, though not all of them. The sample contains about 160,000 clones, 70% to 90% of which appear only once. The specimen sequenced was blood. Source of these receptors: a man aged 25-45 years in good health. The conserved cysteine and the conserved F or W are not part of the CDR3 here. The order of the fields is D gene, V gene, CDR3 protein. A D gene is named only where the DNA matches it firmly.

d_call: .; v_call: TRBV3-1/TRBV3-2; cdr3_aa: ASSQMGQLYEQY
d_call: TRBD2; v_call: TRBV3-1/TRBV3-2; cdr3_aa: ASSSLAGVRVGELF
d_call: .; v_call: TRBV19; cdr3_aa: ASSIAQGPEKLF
d_call: .; v_call: TRBV20-1; cdr3_aa: SARDNTEAF
d_call: .; v_call: TRBV7-9; cdr3_aa: ASSCVSTYGYT
d_call: .; v_call: TRBV7-9; cdr3_aa: ASSLKAARDGYT
d_call: .; v_call: TRBV27; cdr3_aa: ASSRRDATTEAF
d_call: .; v_call: TRBV28; cdr3_aa: ASEGQTLNNEQF
d_call: .; v_call: TRBV10-3; cdr3_aa: AISEWGMNTEAF
d_call: TRBD1; v_call: TRBV7-9; cdr3_aa: ASSLRTGLGNEQF
d_call: .; v_call: TRBV28; cdr3_aa: ASSWLGTFGYT
d_call: .; v_call: TRBV2; cdr3_aa: ASEGAVGEKLF
d_call: TRBD2; v_call: TRBV15; cdr3_aa: ATSRVGSGKFTDTQY
d_call: TRBD1; v_call: TRBV5-1; cdr3_aa: ASSPGTASYGYT
d_call: TRBD1; v_call: TRBV7-8; cdr3_aa: ASSLRGQGPSSYEQY
d_call: .; v_call: TRBV19; cdr3_aa: ASSPYRGDTQY
d_call: .; v_call: TRBV6-5; cdr3_aa: ASSRTCNQPQH
d_call: .; v_call: TRBV7-2; cdr3_aa: ASSAYGPGYQPQH
d_call: TRBD2; v_call: TRBV5-4; cdr3_aa: ASSFGGGLNTGELF
d_call: .; v_call: TRBV5-8; cdr3_aa: ASSPGTSSTDTQY
d_call: .; v_call: TRBV3-1/TRBV3-2; cdr3_aa: ASSQSWDSGNTIY
d_call: .; v_call: TRBV29-1; cdr3_aa: SVERAF
d_call: .; v_call: TRBV14; cdr3_aa: ASSQDPIWADTGELF
d_call: .; v_call: TRBV12-3/TRBV12-4; cdr3_aa: ASSLVLEAEAF
d_call: .; v_call: TRBV6-5; cdr3_aa: ASSLLVGDQPQH
d_call: TRBD2; v_call: TRBV7-8; cdr3_aa: ASSSSVAGAGTDTQY
d_call: .; v_call: TRBV7-8; cdr3_aa: ASTTNHGTFYNEQF
d_call: .; v_call: TRBV9; cdr3_aa: ASSVEVRDANYGYT
d_call: TRBD1; v_call: TRBV18; cdr3_aa: ASSPTTGAGANVLT